This T cell receptor (beta chain) was profiled in a study of radiotherapy plus CTLA-4 blockade in lung cancer. About this clone: Its antigen is unknown.

Study-wide results and limits: In blood, after radiotherapy plus ipilimumab, tumor-derived TCR clones expanded.

CDR1 is KGHSH, CDR2 LQKENI, per germline. The CDR3 is 12 amino acids. V shed 11 bases and J 7 bases; nucleotides not matched to a gene: 10. Only in-frame clones appear in the TCRdb table, and some are missing; sequencing was by immunoSEQ multiplex PCR. This table has roughly 70,000 clones, roughly 84% appearing once. This chain connects TRBV18 to TRBJ1-1, with 7 bases aligning to TRBD1. The source is a human donor with non-small cell lung cancer that progressed on radiotherapy plus ipilimumab. This specimen was peripheral blood, taken from a patient treated with radiotherapy plus ipilimumab. DNA for the CDR3: TGTGCCGGGGGGGGACAGTCGTATGAAGCTTTCTTT. Translation: CAGGGQSYEAFF. Full variable domain (rest looked up from reference TRBV18 and TRBJ1-1): NAGVMQNPRHLVRRRGQEARLRCSPMKGHSHVYWYRQLPEEGLKFMVYLQKENIIDESGMPKERFSAEFPKEGPSILRIQQVVRGDSAAYFCAGGGQSYEAFFGQGTRLTVV.